Below are 18 T cell receptor beta chains sequenced from a single sample in a study of T cell repertoires in cytomegalovirus infection. TCRdb fed the reads into MiXCR, producing one record per CDR3 protein. This table holds nearly 650,000 distinct CDR3 sequences, 20% to 25% found once. The sample consisted of CD8+ T cells from PBMCs. These receptor sequences come from a human donor in good health (CMV status not recorded). Some clones in this sample may be carry-over from other donors' samples.

The rearrangement joins TRBV13 to TRBJ2-2, with a weak D call TRBD1 (6 bases). This CDR3 has 15 amino acids. The germline gives CDR1 PRHDT, CDR2 FYEKMQ (reference sequence). Trimming stripped 5 bases from V and 4 bases from J, with 14 bases between. The CDR3 DNA sequence: TGTGCCAGCAGCCATAAAGGGGGTAGCACCGGGGAGCTGTTTTTT. This gives the protein CASSHKGGSTGELFF. The variable domain in full, with the rest retrieved from reference TRBV13 and TRBJ2-2, is AAGVIQSPRHLIKEKRETATLKCYPIPRHDTVYWYQQGPGQDPQFLISFYEKMQSDKGSIPDRFSAQQFSDYHSELNMSSLELGDSALYFCASSHKGGSTGELFFGEGSRLTVL.

The chain couples TRBV5-6 to TRBJ1-1; no firm D call. The CDR3 has 13 residues. Germline V gene data show CDR1 as SGHDT and CDR2 as YYEEEE. The CDR3 region has the DNA TGTACCAACACCCTCGCGGGAGAGACTGAAGCTTTCTTT. This encodes CTNTLAGETEAFF.

The chain recombines TRBV6-6 with TRBJ1-1; perhaps TRBD1 as D (5 bases). The length of the CDR3 is 12 residues. V was pared by 6 bases and J by 8 bases, with 13 bases between. Germline V gene data show CDR1 as MNHNY and CDR2 as SVGAGI (reference sequence). The CDR3 is CASSPDSGEAFF. The CDR3 DNA reads as TGTGCCAGCAGCCCCGACAGCGGGGAAGCTTTCTTT.

This clonotype was seen many times. V usage is TRBV6-5 and J usage is TRBJ1-1; D perhaps matches TRBD1 (5 bases). Germline V gene data show CDR1 as MNHEY and CDR2 as SVGAGI. The CDR3 is 14 residues long. V gave up 1 base and J gave up 4 bases, with 10 bases separating them. The CDR3 region has the DNA TGTGCCAGCAGTTACTTCAGGGATACCACTGAAGCTTTCTTT. This translates into CASSYFRDTTEAFF.

The chain combines TRBV6-1 with TRBJ1-1; tentatively, D is TRBD1 (5 bases). The V and J ends lost 6 bases and 5 bases respectively, with 13 bases between them. CDR1 MNHNS and CDR2 SASEGT come from the germline V gene. The CDR3 spans 13 residues. This CDR3 is CASRGTGWTEAFF. In nucleotides, the CDR3 is TGTGCCAGCAGGGGTACAGGTTGGACTGAAGCTTTCTTT.

This clonotype came up many times. The chain combines TRBV6-2 or TRBV6-3 with TRBJ1-1; a weak D match, TRBD1 (6 bases). Germline V gene lookup returns CDR1 MNHEY and CDR2 SVGEGT. This CDR3 is built from 15 residues. Trimming took 1 base from V and 7 from J, leaving 16 bases between them. In DNA form, the CDR3 reads TGTGCCAGCAGTTACTGGGTACAGGGAGATGGTGAAGCTTTCTTT. Protein: CASSYWVQGDGEAFF.

The chain is built from TRBV5-4 and TRBJ1-2; D not certain. The length of the CDR3 is 15 residues. Germline-derived CDR1 and CDR2 are SGHNT and YYREEE (reference sequence). V was trimmed by 4 bases and J by 0 bases, leaving 13 bases between them. The CDR3 sequence is CASSGSEGSNYGYTF. The CDR3 bases are TGTGCCAGCAGCGGGTCGGAAGGCTCTAACTATGGCTACACCTTC.

The chain employs TRBV7-6 and TRBJ1-1, with D possibly TRBD1 on 5 matching bases. Between the trimmed V and J ends, which lost 5 bases and 1 base, there was a span of 14 bases. The germline V gene encodes CDR1 SGHVS and CDR2 FNYEAQ. The CDR3 consists of 15 residues. CDR3 sequence reads: CASSATPDTNTEAFF. CDR3 coding DNA: TGTGCCAGCAGCGCGACCCCGGACACGAACACTGAAGCTTTCTTT.

The chain employs TRBV6-2 or TRBV6-3 and TRBJ1-1; no firm D call. The germline V gene encodes CDR1 MNHEY and CDR2 SVGEGT. The CDR3 runs to 13 residues. Between the trimmed V and J ends, which lost 5 bases and 11 bases, there was a span of 18 bases. The CDR3 here is CASSPDDALVAFF. The CDR3 DNA reads TGTGCCAGCAGTCCCGACGACGCGCTAGTCGCTTTCTTT.

This clonotype occurred a few times. V and J are TRBV12-3 or TRBV12-4 and TRBJ2-3; D gene unclear. The CDR3 extends over 14 amino acids. V was pared by 3 bases and J by 0 bases, with 7 bases between. CDR3 in amino acids: CASSLVASTDTQYF. The CDR3 coding sequence is TGTGCCAGCAGTTTGGTAGCTAGCACAGATACGCAGTATTTT.

At least ten counts were recorded for this clonotype. CDR3 in amino acids: CASSLGTGGHNEQFF. In nucleotides, the CDR3 is TGTGCCAGCAGCTTAGGTACGGGGGGACACAATGAGCAGTTCTTC. V is TRBV7-3 and J is TRBJ2-1, with 7 bases aligning to TRBD2. This CDR3 spans 15 amino acids. The germline V gene encodes CDR1 SGHTA and CDR2 FQGTGA. The J segment lost 5 bases and the V segment lost 2 bases, leaving 6 bases of the junction unmatched.

This clonotype was counted a few times. The gene calls are TRBV20-1 and TRBJ2-3, with D tentatively TRBD2 (7 bases). The CDR3 extends over 15 amino acids. Per the germline V gene, CDR1 is DFQATT and CDR2 is SNEGSKA (reference sequence). V lost 1 base and J 5 bases, leaving 16 bases between the germline ends. CDR3 sequence (DNA): TGCAGTGCTAGAGTACGCGGGGGCCCGGAAGATACGCAGTATTTT. It is translated as CSARVRGGPEDTQYF.

This clonotype was seen ten or more times. The chain uses TRBV6-2 or TRBV6-3 and TRBJ2-1; a possible D gene is TRBD1 (6 bases). Trimming took 0 bases from V and 4 from J, leaving 13 bases between them. The germline V gene encodes CDR1 MNHEY and CDR2 SVGEGT. CDR3 length equals 16 residues. In nucleotides, the CDR3 is TGTGCCAGCAGTTACTCTACCAGGACAGATTACAATGAGCAGTTCTTC. Its protein is CASSYSTRTDYNEQFF.

The chain joins TRBV20-1 to TRBJ2-5; TRBD2 matches 10 bases. Trimming removed 5 bases from V and 0 bases from J; junction bases left unmatched: 6. This CDR3 is built from 15 residues. Germline-derived CDR1 and CDR2 are DFQATT and SNEGSKA (reference sequence). The CDR3 is CSADGTSAYQETQYF. CDR3 nucleotides: TGCAGTGCTGATGGGACTAGCGCATACCAAGAGACCCAGTACTTC.

There are a few counts of this clonotype. This chain uses TRBV19 with TRBJ1-1, with a weak D call TRBD1 (5 bases). Germline V gene sequence: CDR1 LNHDA, CDR2 SQIVND (reference sequence). The CDR3 is 13 amino acids. Deletions cut 1 base from V and 10 bases from J, with 13 bases between. CDR3 sequence (DNA): TGTGCCAGTAGTATAGGTTGGGGGTCCGGAGCTTTCTTT. This codes for CASSIGWGSGAFF.

This chain joins TRBV6-4 and TRBJ2-1, with TRBD2 matching over 12 bases. Germline V lookup: CDR1 MRHNA, CDR2 SNTAGT. The CDR3 covers 15 residues. V dropped 1 base and J dropped 7; count of bases not matched to a gene: 2. CDR3 sequence reads: CASSDLTSGGNEQFF. CDR3 bases: TGTGCCAGCAGTGACTTAACTAGCGGGGGGAATGAGCAGTTCTTC.

V is TRBV2 and J is TRBJ1-2; maybe TRBD1 (6 bases). V lost 8 bases to trimming and J lost 7 bases, with 11 bases between them. Germline CDR1 and CDR2: SNHLY and FYNNEI. The CDR3 totals 11 residues. For the CDR3, the DNA is TGTGCCAGCGTTGGAGGGGGTGGCTACACCTTC. It encodes CASVGGGGYTF.

This clonotype was found a few times. The rearrangement links TRBV6-6 to TRBJ2-1; D call uncertain. CDR3 length: 16 residues. Between the trimmed V and J ends, which lost 7 bases and 0 bases, there was a span of 16 bases. Germline lookup yields CDR1 MNHNY and CDR2 SVGAGI (reference sequence). In DNA, the CDR3 is TGTGCCAGCATCTTAAACAGTGGAAGCTCCTACAATGAGCAGTTCTTC. It codes for CASILNSGSSYNEQFF.